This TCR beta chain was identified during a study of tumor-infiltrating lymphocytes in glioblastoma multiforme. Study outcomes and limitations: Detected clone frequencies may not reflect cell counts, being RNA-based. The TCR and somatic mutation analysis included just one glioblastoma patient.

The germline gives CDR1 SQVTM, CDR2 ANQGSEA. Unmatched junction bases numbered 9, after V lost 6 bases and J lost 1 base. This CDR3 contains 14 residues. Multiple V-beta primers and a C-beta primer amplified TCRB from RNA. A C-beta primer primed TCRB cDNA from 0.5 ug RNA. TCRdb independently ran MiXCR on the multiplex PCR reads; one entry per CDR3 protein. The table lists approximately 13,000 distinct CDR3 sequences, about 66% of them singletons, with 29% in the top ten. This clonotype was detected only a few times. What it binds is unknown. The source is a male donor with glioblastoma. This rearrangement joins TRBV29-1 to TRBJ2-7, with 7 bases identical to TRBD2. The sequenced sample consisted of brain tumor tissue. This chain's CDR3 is CSVNGASGSYEQYF. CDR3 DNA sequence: TGCAGCGTGAACGGGGCTAGCGGATCCTACGAGCAGTACTTC.